This T cell receptor (beta chain) was observed in a study of blood T cell repertoires in COVID-19. Overall study context: Samples came from the United States, Italy and Spain, spanning acute and convalescent COVID-19. PBMCs, B-cell-depleted T cells, or T cells were the source of the cDNA or gDNA that made up the material.

Trimming removed 3 bases from V and 12 bases from J; junction bases left unmatched: 9. The CDR3 loop spans 14 amino acids. Germline values: CDR1 MGHDK, CDR2 SYGVNS. The authors' processing: Amplified reference gene primers provided the basis for estimating nucleated cell counts. Sequenced by immunoSEQ multiplex PCR; TCRdb stores in-frame clones only, minus some. V, J and clone size derive from that table, while D and trimming were established from the DNA sequence. The sample has tens of thousands of clones; 75% to 80% are singletons. The sequenced material came from peripheral blood. The chain employs TRBV25-1 and TRBJ2-4, with 9 nucleotides matching TRBD1. The receptor was derived from a human donor in a cohort sampled during active COVID-19. This CDR3 reads CASSDAGQGKAQYF. CDR3 DNA: TGTGCCAGCAGTGATGCCGGACAGGGGAAAGCTCAGTACTTC.